Below, 20 T cell receptor beta chains from the same sample are listed, as sequenced in a study of T cells after yellow fever vaccination. TCRdb fed the 5' RACE reads into MiXCR, producing one record per CDR3 protein. This repertoire shows about 320,000 distinct CDR3 sequences, 3.5% to 5% found once; its top ten account for 15% to 20%. The material was PBMCs, obtained 15 days after the yellow fever booster vaccination. Receptors originate from a man aged 18 to 29 who received the YFV17D yellow fever vaccine.

In this sample, this clonotype turned up a few times. CDR3 sequence reads: CASSLPGLSTGELFF. CDR3 nucleotide sequence: TGTGCCAGCAGTTTGCCGGGACTCTCCACCGGGGAGCTGTTTTTT. The chain recombines TRBV6-6 with TRBJ2-2; D may be TRBD2 (6 bases). The germline CDR1 and CDR2 sequences are MNHNY and SVGAGI (reference sequence). Trimming left V 4 bases short and J 4 bases short, with 13 bases between. The CDR3 is made up of 15 amino acids.

This clonotype has a count of ten or more. The chain uses TRBV4-1 and TRBJ2-5; TRBD1 agrees at 7 bases. CDR1 MGHRA and CDR2 YSYEKL come from the germline V gene. The CDR3 loop spans 15 amino acids. V shed 0 bases and J 5 bases; nucleotides not matched to a gene: 6. CDR3 loop: CASSQEDRARETQYF. The CDR3 DNA reads TGCGCCAGCAGCCAAGAAGACAGGGCCAGGGAGACCCAGTACTTC.

In this sample, this clonotype turned up a few times. V is TRBV2 and J is TRBJ1-1, with D possibly TRBD1 on 5 matching bases. Germline CDR1 SNHLY, CDR2 FYNNEI. The CDR3 spans 13 residues. The ends were cut back, 10 bases at V and 11 bases at J, with 23 bases in the middle. CDR3 in amino acids: CAIKGVGMNLAFF. The CDR3 coding sequence is TGTGCCATCAAAGGGGTCGGTATGAATCTGGCTTTCTTT.

There are a few counts of this clonotype. V and J are TRBV7-9 and TRBJ2-7, with unresolved D. This CDR3 is 13 amino acids long. Germline CDR1 reads SEHNR; CDR2 reads FQNEAQ (reference sequence). V lost 3 bases, J lost 3 bases, and 9 bases lay in between. The CDR3 sequence: CASSFPGDYEQYF. CDR3 nucleotides: TGTGCCAGCAGCTTCCCGGGCGACTACGAGCAGTACTTC.

This clonotype has just a few counts. This chain connects TRBV3-1 to TRBJ2-5; possible D gene TRBD1, 6 bases. Germline lookup yields CDR1 LGHDT and CDR2 YNNKEL (reference sequence). Trimming cost V 6 bases and J 5 bases, with 13 bases left between them. This CDR3 region has 13 residues. Written as DNA, the CDR3 is TGTGCCAGCAGGCGAAGGGGGATGGAGACCCAGTACTTC. It is translated as CASRRRGMETQYF.

As regards this clonotype: One base away lies a much larger clone, so this may be a sequencing read error. This chain uses TRBV4-3 with TRBJ1-6; D is unclear. V gave up 1 base and J gave up 3 bases, with 4 bases separating them. CDR3 size: 14 residues. Germline V gene data show CDR1 as LGHNA and CDR2 as YSLEER. The CDR3 DNA reads TGCGCCAGCAGCCAAGGGGACTATAATTCACCCCTCCACTTT. Amino acid sequence: CASSQGDYNSPLHF.

This clonotype was seen at least ten times. The rearrangement links TRBV7-7 to TRBJ2-3; no clear D gene. The germline CDR1 and CDR2 sequences are SSHAT and FNYEAQ (reference sequence). Trimming removed 4 bases from V and 0 bases from J, with 8 bases in between. The CDR3 contains 14 residues. CDR3 bases: TGTGCCAGCAGCTCAACGACAAGCACAGATACGCAGTATTTT. Protein: CASSSTTSTDTQYF.

This clonotype appeared many times. The genes are TRBV24-1 and TRBJ1-2, with D possibly TRBD1 on 6 matching bases. V was clipped by 3 bases and J by 6 bases, with 13 bases between them. The CDR3 length is 14 residues. The V gene's germline CDR1 is KGHDR and CDR2 SFDVKD. The CDR3 DNA reads TGTGCCACCAGTGATCCACAGGGTGGCCATGGCTACACCTTC. Protein product: CATSDPQGGHGYTF.

This clonotype was seen repeatedly, ten times or more. The V gene is TRBV4-3, the J gene TRBJ1-1, with a tentative D call TRBD1 (6 bases). The CDR3 spans 16 residues. Germline V gives CDR1 LGHNA, CDR2 YSLEER. Between the trimmed V and J ends, which lost 3 bases and 4 bases, there was a span of 18 bases. CDR3 in amino acids: CASSHLSITGTTEAFF. The CDR3 DNA reads as TGCGCCAGCAGCCACCTCTCAATTACAGGGACCACTGAAGCTTTCTTT.

V and J are TRBV28 and TRBJ2-3; 14 bases align to TRBD2. Trimming removed 7 bases from V and 9 bases from J; junction bases left unmatched: 18. The length of the CDR3 is 18 residues. Germline CDR1 is MDHEN and CDR2 is SYDVKM. The CDR3 loop reads CASTLVSGTSGGGWTQYF. The CDR3 region has the DNA TGTGCCAGCACCCTAGTCAGCGGGACTAGCGGGGGCGGGTGGACGCAGTATTTT. The full variable domain, in which reference TRBV28 and TRBJ2-3 provide the parts outside the CDR3, is DVKVTQSSRYLVKRTGEKVFLECVQDMDHENMFWYRQDPGLGLRLIYFSYDVKMKEKGDIPEGYSVSREKKERFSLILESASTNQTSMYLCASTLVSGTSGGGWTQYFGPGTRLTVL.

This clonotype has ten or more counts. The chain combines TRBV4-2 with TRBJ1-2, with TRBD1 matching over 9 bases. The length of the CDR3 is 19 residues. The germline V gene has CDR1 LGHNA and CDR2 YNFKEQ. Unmatched junction bases numbered 15, after V lost 0 bases and J lost 4 bases. DNA of the CDR3: TGTGCCAGCAGCCAAGAGGTAGCACAGGGGGCTACCGGTGGCTATGGCTACACCTTC. Translating gives CASSQEVAQGATGGYGYTF.

The chain uses TRBV4-3 and TRBJ1-4, with D tentatively TRBD1 (6 bases). Trimming removed 2 bases from V and 7 bases from J, with 20 bases in between. Germline lookup yields CDR1 LGHNA and CDR2 YSLEER. This CDR3 is 17 amino acids long. The CDR3 protein is CASSQISRAGVGEKLFF. The CDR3 nucleotides read TGCGCCAGCAGCCAAATCTCCCGGGCAGGGGTTGGTGAAAAACTGTTTTTT.

The chain links TRBV28 to TRBJ2-3; D gene uncertain. The CDR3 is made up of 12 amino acids. With 1 base removed from V and 9 bases from J, the gap between germline ends came to 8 bases. Germline-derived CDR1 and CDR2 are MDHEN and SYDVKM. Written as DNA, the CDR3 is TGTGCCAGCAGTTTATCGGAGAACACGCAGTATTTT. The encoded protein is CASSLSENTQYF.

This clonotype was seen at least ten times. This chain links TRBV4-3 with TRBJ2-3; D might be TRBD2 (7 bases). The germline CDR1 and CDR2 sequences are LGHNA and YSLEER. This CDR3 is built from 13 residues. The V end lost 5 bases, the J end lost 4 bases, and 10 bases lay between the germline ends. This CDR3 is CASSGGAPDTQYF. DNA of the CDR3: TGCGCCAGCAGCGGGGGGGCCCCAGATACGCAGTATTTT.

This clonotype was counted at least ten times. CDR3 nucleotide sequence: TGTGCCAGCAGCTTTCTCTACGAGCAGTACTTC. Its translation is CASSFLYEQYF. This rearrangement joins TRBV7-2 to TRBJ2-7, with D uncertain. The V gene lost 3 bases and the J gene lost 3 bases, with 3 bases spanning the gap. The length of the CDR3 is 11 residues. The germline gives CDR1 SGHTA, CDR2 FQGNSA. The full variable domain, in which reference TRBV7-2 and TRBJ2-7 provide the parts outside the CDR3, is GAGVSQSPSNKVTEKGKDVELRCDPISGHTALYWYRQSLGQGLEFLIYFQGNSAPDKSGLPSDRFSAERTGGSVSTLTIQRTQQEDSAVYLCASSFLYEQYFGPGTRLTVT.

The chain recombines TRBV7-2 with TRBJ2-7; 8 positions match TRBD2. In germline, CDR1 is SGHTA, CDR2 FQGNSA. CDR3 length: 14 amino acids. V was pared by 4 bases and J by 3 bases, with 5 bases of the junction left unmatched. The CDR3 DNA reads TGTGCCAGCAGCTCCGGGGGGGACCTCTACGAGCAGTACTTC. It is translated as CASSSGGDLYEQYF.

This clonotype was counted at least ten times. The rearrangement joins TRBV5-5 to TRBJ2-1; 10 bases are a match to TRBD1. The length of the CDR3 is 16 residues. The germline V gene encodes CDR1 SGHKS and CDR2 YYEKEE (reference sequence). J lost 5 bases, V lost 4 bases, and 9 bases had no gene match. The CDR3 nucleotides read TGTGCCAGCAGCGGACCGGGACAGGGGAGGGACAATGAGCAGTTCTTC. Protein: CASSGPGQGRDNEQFF.

The CDR3: CASRYRRTQYF. Written as DNA, the CDR3 is TGTGCCAGCAGGTACAGGAGGACCCAGTACTTC. V usage is TRBV6-5 and J usage is TRBJ2-5; D may be TRBD1 (5 bases). Trimming took off 6 bases at V and 7 bases at J, with 9 bases between the two ends. Germline CDR1 is MNHEY and CDR2 is SVGAGI. This CDR3 has 11 residues.

In this sample, this clonotype turned up a few times. The chain couples TRBV18 to TRBJ2-5; TRBD2 might be the D (6 bases). V lost 8 bases and J 4 bases, leaving 14 bases between the germline ends. CDR1 is KGHSH, CDR2 LQKENI, per germline. CDR3 length equals 13 residues. CDR3 loop: CASTTRGSETQYF. In DNA, the CDR3 is TGTGCCAGCACAACCCGGGGGTCAGAGACCCAGTACTTC.

There are a few counts of this clonotype. V and J are TRBV7-2 and TRBJ1-2, with D unclear. There are 15 residues in the CDR3. Trimming took off 1 base at V and 7 bases at J, with 16 bases between the two ends. The germline CDR1 and CDR2 sequences are SGHTA and FQGNSA. The CDR3 loop is CASSLEWGTVAGYTF. CDR3 in DNA: TGTGCCAGCAGCTTAGAATGGGGTACGGTAGCTGGCTACACCTTC.